These 19 T cell receptor beta chains came from one sample sequenced in a study of identical twins. Using its own MiXCR run on the 5' RACE reads, TCRdb lists one record per CDR3 protein. The table has around 670,000 distinct CDR3 sequences, roughly 6.2% seen once. The sequenced sample was naive T cells sorted from blood. Receptors were obtained from a young man in good health.

The CDR3 nucleotides are TGTGCCAGCACCCCCCTAGAAAACTATCAAGAGACCCAGTACTTC. This encodes CASTPLENYQETQYF. This chain links TRBV5-6 with TRBJ2-5; D not resolved. This CDR3 spans 15 amino acids. The germline V gene encodes CDR1 SGHDT and CDR2 YYEEEE. Between the trimmed V and J ends, which lost 6 bases and 2 bases, there was a span of 17 bases.

This clonotype was detected ten times or more. The rearrangement links TRBV27 to TRBJ1-4; unclear D gene. Germline CDR1 reads MNHEY; CDR2 reads SMNVEV (reference sequence). CDR3 length: 13 amino acids. Trimming removed 5 bases at V and 3 bases at J, with 7 bases between. This CDR3 reads CASSRKPNEKLFF. CDR3 sequence (DNA): TGTGCCAGCAGTAGGAAGCCTAATGAAAAACTGTTTTTT. The full variable domain, with the rest looked up from reference TRBV27 and TRBJ1-4, is EAQVTQNPRYLITVTGKKLTVTCSQNMNHEYMSWYRQDPGLGLRQIYYSMNVEVTDKGDVPEGYKVSRKEKRNFPLILESPSPNQTSLYFCASSRKPNEKLFFGSGTQLSVL.

This clonotype was seen repeatedly, ten times or more. The chain joins TRBV12-3 or TRBV12-4 to TRBJ2-3, with D tentatively TRBD1 (6 bases). The CDR3 loop spans 17 amino acids. The germline V and J ends were trimmed by 4 bases and 6 bases, with 23 bases remaining between them. CDR3 coding DNA: TGTGCCAGCAGTTCCTCATCAGGGGCGAGACGAGGGGATACGCAGTATTTT. It yields the protein CASSSSSGARRGDTQYF.

This clonotype was picked up many times. V usage is TRBV7-4 and J usage is TRBJ1-5; possibly TRBD1 for D (5 bases). The V gene lost 5 bases and the J gene lost 3 bases, with 11 bases spanning the gap. This CDR3 region has 14 residues. The germline V gene encodes CDR1 SGHVT and CDR2 SQSDAQ. CDR3 protein: CASSLRQTNQPQHF. In DNA form, the CDR3 reads TGTGCCAGCAGCCTAAGACAGACCAATCAGCCCCAGCATTTT.

This clonotype occurred a few times. The V gene is TRBV5-1, the J gene TRBJ2-3, with 10 bases identical to TRBD2. The CDR3 length is 16 residues. CDR1 and CDR2 from the germline V gene are SGHRS and YFSETQ. Trimming removed 0 bases from V and 4 bases from J; junction bases left unmatched: 5. CDR3 nucleotide sequence: TGCGCCAGCAGCTTGGTTGTAGCGGGAGGCTCAGATACGCAGTATTTT. Amino acid sequence: CASSLVVAGGSDTQYF.

This chain's CDR3 is CASSLTLREAAGELFF. The CDR3 bases are TGTGCCAGCAGCCTCACTCTCCGGGAGGCGGCCGGGGAGCTGTTTTTT. This chain joins TRBV4-2 and TRBJ2-2, with 7 bases aligning to TRBD2. Germline V gene data show CDR1 as LGHNA and CDR2 as YNFKEQ. This CDR3 contains 16 residues. Trimming cost V 4 bases and J 6 bases; bases outside gene matches: 11.

This chain connects TRBV27 to TRBJ2-7; 8 bases agree with TRBD1. This CDR3 has 16 amino acids. CDR1 and CDR2 (germline): MNHEY, SMNVEV (reference sequence). V trimming: 5 bases; J trimming: 3 bases; junction bases outside the gene matches: 12. CDR3 in amino acids: CASSGKGRGLLYEQYV. The CDR3 DNA reads as TGTGCCAGCAGTGGAAAAGGCAGGGGGCTTCTCTACGAGCAGTACGTC.

V is TRBV25-1 and J is TRBJ2-1; no clear D. This CDR3 has 12 amino acids. The V gene's germline CDR1 is MGHDK and CDR2 SYGVNS. The germline V and J ends were trimmed by 3 bases and 8 bases, with 8 bases remaining between them. The CDR3 sequence: CASSDPTDEQFF. CDR3 in DNA: TGTGCCAGCAGTGACCCAACGGATGAGCAGTTCTTC.

The count of this clonotype is one. The chain is built from TRBV7-2 and TRBJ2-5; TRBD1 aligns across 10 bases. Germline values: CDR1 SGHTA, CDR2 FQGNSA. V was clipped by 4 bases and J by 7 bases; unmatched bases: 6. This CDR3 contains 14 residues. The CDR3, as DNA: TGTGCCAGCAGCTCCAGGACAGGGGGGGCGACCCAGTACTTC. Translated, it gives CASSSRTGGATQYF.

The chain has TRBV5-1 and TRBJ2-3; 7 nucleotides agree with TRBD1. The CDR3 covers 18 residues. The germline gives CDR1 SGHRS, CDR2 YFSETQ. With 0 bases clipped from V and 2 bases from J, the junction kept 12 bases outside the gene matches. CDR3 DNA sequence: TGCGCCAGCAGCTTGGCCGCCCAAGGGACAGTAGCCACAGATACGCAGTATTTT. Amino acids: CASSLAAQGTVATDTQYF.

Turning to this clonotype: A clone one base away is much larger, so this may be a read error. The V and J genes are TRBV7-8 and TRBJ2-5, with no clear D. The CDR3 contains 16 residues. CDR1 and CDR2 (germline): SGHVS, FQNEAQ. CDR3 amino acids: CASSNVVSNTQETRYF. The CDR3 nucleotides are TGTGCCAGCAGCAACGTCGTTAGCAATACCCAAGAGACCCGGTACTTC.

This clonotype was seen ten or more times. This chain connects TRBV20-1 to TRBJ2-3, with 8 bases lining up with TRBD2. CDR3 length: 14 amino acids. V lost 5 bases and J lost 4; bases outside the gene matches: 8. Germline loops: CDR1 DFQATT, CDR2 SNEGSKA (reference sequence). In DNA, the CDR3 is TGCAGTGCTGAGAGCGGGAGTGCTTCAGATACGCAGTATTTT. Translated, it gives CSAESGSASDTQYF.

This clonotype appeared a few times. This chain links TRBV10-3 with TRBJ2-2, with TRBD2 identical over 7 bases. In germline, CDR1 is ENHRY, CDR2 SYGVKD. The CDR3 is made up of 15 amino acids. Trimming cost V 6 bases and J 3 bases; bases outside gene matches: 7. DNA of the CDR3: TGTGCCATCAGCCAGGGAGGGTTCGACACCGGGGAGCTGTTTTTT. Translation: CAISQGGFDTGELFF.

The sample holds many counts of this clonotype. J is TRBJ1-1 and V is TRBV11-2, with no clear D. The CDR3 runs to 14 residues. Looked up from germline, CDR1 is SGHAT and CDR2 is FQNNGV. The ends were cut back, 5 bases at V and 3 bases at J, with 13 bases in the middle. Here the CDR3 reads CASSRLSRDTEAFF. The CDR3 region has the DNA TGTGCCAGCAGCCGCCTAAGTCGGGACACTGAAGCTTTCTTT.

In this sample, this clonotype turned up a few times. The chain has TRBV5-1 and TRBJ2-1; D remains unclear. In germline, CDR1 is SGHRS, CDR2 YFSETQ. This CDR3 has 15 amino acids. V was clipped by 0 bases and J by 0 bases, with 7 bases between them. The CDR3 reads CASSLDAPSYNEQFF. In DNA, the CDR3 is TGCGCCAGCAGCTTGGACGCCCCCTCCTACAATGAGCAGTTCTTC.

A few counts support this clonotype. This sequence joins TRBV6-2 or TRBV6-3 and TRBJ2-1; 7 nucleotides line up with TRBD1. Germline trimming cut 3 bases from V and 2 bases from J; bases unmatched to any gene: 16. This CDR3 has 19 amino acids. The germline V gene has CDR1 MNHEY and CDR2 SVGEGT. DNA of the CDR3: TGTGCCAGCAGTTATCCCGGGACAGAGTATAGATTGCCCTACAATGAGCAGTTCTTC. Amino acid sequence: CASSYPGTEYRLPYNEQFF.

This clonotype was recorded a few times. The chain couples TRBV28 to TRBJ1-4; 7 positions match TRBD1. This CDR3 is 15 amino acids long. The germline CDR1 and CDR2 sequences are MDHEN and SYDVKM. Trimming at V came to 3 bases and at J to 8 bases, leaving 9 bases not matched to a gene. The CDR3 sequence is CASSFPGGVKEKLFF. The CDR3 DNA follows: TGTGCCAGCAGTTTCCCAGGGGGGGTTAAGGAAAAACTGTTTTTT.

This clonotype appeared many times. The chain uses TRBV27 and TRBJ1-5; no clear D. V shed 5 bases and J shed 8 bases, with 13 bases lying between them. Germline CDR1 MNHEY, CDR2 SMNVEV (reference sequence). The CDR3 loop spans 13 amino acids. The CDR3 loop reads CASSPRATEPQHF. In DNA, the CDR3 is TGTGCCAGCAGTCCGCGGGCTACTGAGCCCCAGCATTTT.

Many counts were recorded for this clonotype. V gene TRBV7-2 combines with J gene TRBJ2-2; D gene ambiguous. This CDR3 has 14 residues. Trimming left V 0 bases short and J 6 bases short, with 8 bases between. The germline gives CDR1 SGHTA, CDR2 FQGNSA. The CDR3 nucleotides are TGTGCCAGCAGCTTAGCGCAGAAGGCCGGGGAGCTGTTTTTT. Its protein product is CASSLAQKAGELFF.